These 10 T cell receptor beta chains share one sample of origin, sequenced in a study of response to subunit inactivated influenza vaccine. One entry per CDR3 protein, called by TCRdb with MiXCR from the RT-PCR reads. This table has roughly 700,000 distinct CDR3 sequences, around 14% appearing once. This material consisted of PBMCs from blood, taken approximately 15 days before vaccination. The receptors were gathered from a man aged 45-65 years who received an inactivated influenza vaccine.

This rearrangement joins TRBV24-1 to TRBJ2-2, with 8 bases aligning to TRBD1. This CDR3 spans 17 amino acids. Germline trimming cut 4 bases from V and 5 bases from J; bases unmatched to any gene: 11. The germline V gene encodes CDR1 KGHDR and CDR2 SFDVKD. CDR3 amino acids: CATSDQGQGGGTGELFF. CDR3 DNA sequence: TGTGCCACCAGTGACCAAGGACAGGGTGGAGGGACCGGGGAGCTGTTTTTT.

The table lists this clonotype with a few counts. V usage is TRBV10-2 and J usage is TRBJ1-2; the D is unclear. This CDR3 spans 13 amino acids. Germline V gene lookup returns CDR1 WSHSY and CDR2 SAAADI. Trimming removed 3 bases from V and 4 bases from J, with 9 bases in between. CDR3 DNA: TGCGCCAGCAGTGAAATCGGACCCTATGGCTACACCTTC. Translated: CASSEIGPYGYTF.

The sample holds many counts of this clonotype. The V gene is TRBV29-1, the J gene TRBJ2-7; tentative D call: TRBD2 (6 bases). V lost 7 bases to trimming and J lost 6 bases, with 16 bases between them. The CDR3 sequence is 12 residues long. Looked up from germline, CDR1 is SQVTM and CDR2 is ANQGSEA. DNA for the CDR3: TGCAGCGGGGGTGCAGGGCGGGGCGAGCAGTACTTC. Translating it yields CSGGAGRGEQYF.

A few counts support this clonotype. This chain uses TRBV9 with TRBJ2-1; 8 bases are a match to TRBD2. CDR3 length: 17 amino acids. The V gene end was trimmed by 5 bases and the J gene end by 0 bases; junction bases not matched to a gene: 10. Germline values: CDR1 SGDLS, CDR2 YYNGEE. The CDR3 region is CASSESRLASSYNEQFF. DNA for the CDR3: TGTGCCAGCAGTGAATCCCGACTAGCGAGCTCCTACAATGAGCAGTTCTTC.

This clonotype was seen a handful of times. The rearrangement joins TRBV6-1 to TRBJ1-2; D ambiguous. The germline CDR1 and CDR2 sequences are MNHNS and SASEGT. The V and J ends lost 9 bases and 6 bases respectively, with 23 bases between them. The CDR3 extends over 15 amino acids. The CDR3 coding sequence is TGTGCCAGTACCCCTCTCTCATTAGTCCTGGATGGCTACACCTTC. Translating it yields CASTPLSLVLDGYTF.

For this clonotype: Here the CDR3 omits its conserved ending phenylalanine or tryptophan, so a read error is the likely source. This rearrangement joins TRBV7-8 to TRBJ2-3; D not certain. Germline V gene sequence: CDR1 SGHVS, CDR2 FQNEAQ. V was clipped by 0 bases and J by 0 bases, with 10 bases between them. This CDR3 contains 16 residues. CDR3 amino acids: CASSLALVTSTDTQYL. DNA of the CDR3: TGTGCCAGCAGCTTAGCGTTGGTGACTAGCACAGATACGCAGTATCTT.

This clonotype has only a few counts. The chain has TRBV7-2 and TRBJ2-1; 7 nucleotides match TRBD1. The germline V gene has CDR1 SGHTA and CDR2 FQGNSA. Trimming cost V 5 bases and J 3 bases; bases outside gene matches: 7. This CDR3 contains 15 residues. Here the CDR3 reads CASSPRQGNYNEQFF. CDR3 bases: TGTGCCAGCAGCCCCCGACAGGGTAACTACAATGAGCAGTTCTTC.

J is TRBJ2-3 and V is TRBV10-3; tentatively, D is TRBD1 or TRBD2 (6 bases each). V was cut by 4 bases and J by 5 bases, with 10 bases left in between. Germline V gives CDR1 ENHRY, CDR2 SYGVKD. CDR3 size: 13 residues. For the CDR3, the DNA is TGTGCCATCAGTGGACTAGGGGGAGATACGCAGTATTTT. Protein sequence: CAISGLGGDTQYF.

The V gene is TRBV30, the J gene TRBJ1-1; D unresolved. V was cut by 7 bases and J by 0 bases, with 15 bases left in between. The length of the CDR3 is 14 residues. In germline, CDR1 is GTSNPN, CDR2 SVGIG (reference sequence). The CDR3 coding sequence is TGTGCCTCTGATCGGGAACGGATGAACACTGAAGCTTTCTTT. It specifies CASDRERMNTEAFF.

The J gene is TRBJ1-1, the V gene TRBV5-1; D is undetermined. Germline values: CDR1 SGHRS, CDR2 YFSETQ. V lost 4 bases to trimming and J lost 10 bases, with 11 bases between them. This CDR3 has 11 amino acids. The chain's CDR3 is CASSKEERAFF. DNA of the CDR3: TGCGCCAGCAGCAAAGAAGAGAGAGCTTTCTTT.